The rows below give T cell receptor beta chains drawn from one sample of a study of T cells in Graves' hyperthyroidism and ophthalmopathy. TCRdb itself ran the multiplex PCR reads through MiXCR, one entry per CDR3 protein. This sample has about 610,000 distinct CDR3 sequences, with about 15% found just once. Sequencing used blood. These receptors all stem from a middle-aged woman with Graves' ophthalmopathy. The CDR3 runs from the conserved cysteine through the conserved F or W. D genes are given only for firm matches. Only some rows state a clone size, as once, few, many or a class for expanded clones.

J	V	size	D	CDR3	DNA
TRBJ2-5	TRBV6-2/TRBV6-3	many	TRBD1	CASSYRDRAEETQYF	TGTGCCAGCAGTTACCGGGACAGGGCGGAGGAGACCCAGTACTTC
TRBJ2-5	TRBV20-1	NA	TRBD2	CSARDPRLAGETQYF	TGCAGTGCTAGAGATCCCCGACTAGCTGGGGAGACCCAGTACTTC
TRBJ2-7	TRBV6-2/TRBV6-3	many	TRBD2	CASQASGSYEQYF	TGTGCCAGTCAAGCTAGCGGGAGCTACGAGCAGTACTTC
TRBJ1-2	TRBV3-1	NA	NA	CASSPTDSVGYGYTF	TGTGCCAGCAGCCCTACGGACAGTGTCGGCTATGGCTACACCTTC
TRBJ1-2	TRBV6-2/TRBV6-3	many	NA	CASLPVAGSYGYTF	TGTGCCAGCCTTCCCGTCGCGGGTAGCTATGGCTACACCTTC
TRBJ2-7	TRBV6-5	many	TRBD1	CASSYDFPGGSYEQYF	TGTGCCAGCAGCTACGATTTTCCAGGGGGCTCCTACGAGCAGTACTTC
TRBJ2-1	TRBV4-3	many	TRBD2	CASSQAGTSGRNEQFF	TGCGCCAGCAGCCAAGCTGGGACTAGCGGGAGAAATGAGCAGTTCTTC
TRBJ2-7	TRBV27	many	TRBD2	CASSTRTSGTYEQYF	TGTGCCAGCAGTACTAGAACTAGCGGAACCTACGAGCAGTACTTC
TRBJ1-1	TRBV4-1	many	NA	CASSQDVGPDTEAFF	TGCGCCAGCAGCCAAGACGTAGGGCCCGACACTGAAGCTTTCTTT
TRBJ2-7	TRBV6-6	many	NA	CASKYGGDEQYF	TGTGCCAGCAAGTACGGGGGCGACGAGCAGTACTTC
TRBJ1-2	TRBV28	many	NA	CASSSGPSYGYTF	TGTGCCAGCAGTTCCGGCCCTTCCTATGGCTACACCTTC
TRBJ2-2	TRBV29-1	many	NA	CSVAREDTGELFF	TGCAGCGTTGCCAGGGAGGACACCGGGGAGCTGTTTTTT
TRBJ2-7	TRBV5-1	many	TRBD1	CASSHGTGRTYEQYF	TGCGCCAGCAGCCATGGGACAGGGCGCACCTACGAGCAGTACTTC
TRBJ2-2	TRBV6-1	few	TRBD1	CASTRDSTGELFF	TGTGCCAGCACCCGGGACAGCACCGGGGAGCTGTTTTTT
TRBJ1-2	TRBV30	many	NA	CAWSGVDYGYTF	TGTGCCTGGAGTGGGGTGGACTATGGCTACACCTTC
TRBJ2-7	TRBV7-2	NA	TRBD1	CASSRKDRGPYEQYF	TGTGCCAGCAGCCGTAAGGACAGGGGGCCCTACGAGCAGTACTTC
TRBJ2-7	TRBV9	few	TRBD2	CASGGEGEQYF	TGTGCCAGCGGAGGGGAGGGCGAGCAGTACTTC
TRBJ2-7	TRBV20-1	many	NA	CSAARSPSDEQYF	TGCAGTGCCGCCCGGAGCCCCTCGGACGAGCAGTACTTC
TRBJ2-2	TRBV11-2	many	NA	CASSLDRLNTGELFF	TGTGCCAGCAGCTTAGACAGGCTAAACACCGGGGAGCTGTTTTTT
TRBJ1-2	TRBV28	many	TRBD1	CASSTQGAGGYTF	TGTGCCAGCAGTACACAGGGGGCGGGGGGCTACACCTTC
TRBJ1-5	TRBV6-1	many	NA	CASRTSQVANQPQHF	TGTGCCAGTAGGACGTCTCAGGTTGCGAATCAGCCCCAGCATTTT
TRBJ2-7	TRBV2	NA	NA	CASRQGVAGLSYEQYF	TGTGCCAGCAGGCAGGGTGTTGCGGGACTTTCCTACGAGCAGTACTTC
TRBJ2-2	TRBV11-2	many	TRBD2	CASSMIAGSNTGELFF	TGTGCCAGCAGCATGATAGCGGGATCGAACACCGGGGAGCTGTTTTTT
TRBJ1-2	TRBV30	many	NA	CAWSRTFANYGYTF	TGTGCCTGGAGTAGGACTTTCGCTAACTATGGCTACACCTTC
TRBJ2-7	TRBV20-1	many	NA	CSATNGVDEQYF	TGCAGTGCCACAAACGGGGTCGACGAGCAGTACTTC
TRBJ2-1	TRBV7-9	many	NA	CASSLADRNEQFF	TGTGCCAGCAGCTTAGCCGATAGAAATGAGCAGTTCTTC
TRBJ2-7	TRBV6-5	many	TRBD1	CASSYSSRGHYEQYF	TGTGCCAGCAGTTACTCGAGCAGGGGGCACTACGAGCAGTACTTC
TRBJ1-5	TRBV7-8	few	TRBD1	CASSRRAGGSFSNQPQHF	TGTGCCAGCAGCCGGAGGGCAGGGGGAAGTTTCAGCAATCAGCCCCAGCATTTT
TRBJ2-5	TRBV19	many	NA	CASSIYMGETQYF	TGTGCCAGTAGTATATATATGGGGGAGACCCAGTACTTC
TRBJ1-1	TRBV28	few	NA	CASSLSAPEAFF	TGTGCCAGCAGTTTATCAGCCCCTGAAGCTTTCTTT
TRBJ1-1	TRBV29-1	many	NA	CSVESIGDMNTEAFF	TGCAGCGTTGAAAGTATCGGGGATATGAACACTGAAGCTTTCTTT
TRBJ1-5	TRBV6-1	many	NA	CASSPDGEYNQPQHF	TGTGCCAGCAGTCCAGACGGGGAATACAATCAGCCCCAGCATTTT
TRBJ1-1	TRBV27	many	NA	CASSTSTHPTAEAFF	NA
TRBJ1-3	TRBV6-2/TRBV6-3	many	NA	CASSYDDSSGNTIYF	TGTGCCAGCAGTTACGACGACAGCTCTGGAAACACCATATATTTT
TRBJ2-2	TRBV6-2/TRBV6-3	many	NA	CASTGGGSTSGELFF	TGTGCCAGCACTGGGGGTGGGAGTACGTCCGGGGAGCTGTTTTTT
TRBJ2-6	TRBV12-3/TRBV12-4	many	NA	CASSFGAGANVLTF	NA
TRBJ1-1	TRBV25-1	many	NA	CASSEYSEDGLNTEAFF	TGTGCCAGCAGTGAATATTCAGAGGACGGTTTGAACACTGAAGCTTTCTTT
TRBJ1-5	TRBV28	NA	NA	CASSFAGGSDQPQHF	TGTGCCAGCAGTTTTGCTGGGGGTTCAGATCAGCCCCAGCATTTT
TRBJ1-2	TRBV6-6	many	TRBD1	CASSQGGGNYGYTF	TGTGCCAGCAGTCAGGGGGGGGGTAACTATGGCTACACCTTC
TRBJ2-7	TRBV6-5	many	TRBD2	CASSYSMLAGEWQYF	TGTGCCAGCAGTTACTCGATGTTAGCGGGAGAGTGGCAGTACTTC
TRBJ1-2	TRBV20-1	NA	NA	CSGGIYGYTF	TGCAGTGGAGGGATCTATGGCTACACCTTC
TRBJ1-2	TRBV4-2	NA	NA	CASSQGRRNYGYTF	TGTGCCAGCAGCCAAGGACGTCGGAACTATGGCTACACCTTC
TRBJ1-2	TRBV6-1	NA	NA	CASRGGPRVYGYTF	TGTGCCAGCAGGGGGGGGCCCCGGGTCTATGGCTACACCTTC
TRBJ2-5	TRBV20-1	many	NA	CSAIGGQETQYF	TGCAGTGCAATAGGGGGTCAAGAGACCCAGTACTTC
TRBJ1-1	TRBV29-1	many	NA	CSARDTVNPEAFF	TGCAGCGCCCGGGACACCGTAAACCCTGAAGCTTTCTTT
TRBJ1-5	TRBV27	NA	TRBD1	CASSLSQGARSQPQHF	TGTGCCAGCAGTTTATCACAGGGGGCGCGGAGTCAGCCCCAGCATTTT
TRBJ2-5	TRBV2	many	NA	CASNGQYQETQYF	TGTGCCAGCAATGGACAGTACCAAGAGACCCAGTACTTC
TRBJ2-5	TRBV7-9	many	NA	CASSLANLIAQYF	TGTGCCAGCAGCTTGGCTAACCTGATCGCCCAGTACTTC
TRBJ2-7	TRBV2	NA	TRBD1	CASSEFRQGQSSYEQYF	TGTGCCAGCAGTGAATTTCGACAGGGACAGAGCTCTTACGAGCAGTACTTC
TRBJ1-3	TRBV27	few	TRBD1	CASRKQGGSGNTIYF	TGTGCCAGCAGGAAGCAGGGGGGGTCTGGAAACACCATATATTTT
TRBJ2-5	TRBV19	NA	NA	CASSPWASEGETQYF	TGTGCCAGTAGTCCTTGGGCATCTGAGGGAGAGACCCAGTACTTC
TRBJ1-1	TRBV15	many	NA	CATSRGAAVWPFF	TGTGCCACCAGCAGAGGCGCGGCAGTTTGGCCTTTCTTT
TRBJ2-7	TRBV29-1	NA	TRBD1	CSVNAGGYEQYF	TGCAGCGTTAACGCAGGGGGCTACGAGCAGTACTTC
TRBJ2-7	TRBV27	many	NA	CASSTHLGYEQYF	TGTGCCAGCAGTACCCATCTTGGTTACGAGCAGTACTTC
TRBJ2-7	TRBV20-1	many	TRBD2	CSATGTSGYEQYF	TGCAGTGCCACCGGGACTAGCGGATACGAGCAGTACTTC
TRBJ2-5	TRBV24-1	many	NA	CATGDIGEETQYF	TGTGCCACCGGGGACATTGGGGAAGAGACCCAGTACTTC